The sequence of this T cell receptor beta chain was determined in a study of blood T cell repertoires in COVID-19. Assay: immunoSEQ multiplex PCR; the TCRdb copy retains only in-frame clones and omits some. The data show fewer than 400,000 clones, approximately 83% seen once. Germline assignment: CDR1 MDHEN and CDR2 SYDVKM. The length of the CDR3 is 15 residues. Trimming shortened V by 10 bases and J by 2 bases, and 21 bases separated the two germline ends. Across about 22 US areas, participants ranged in age from about 18 to 100 years. The sequencing sample was made of PBMCs or T cells enriched from blood (not recorded which). The genes are TRBV28 and TRBJ2-7; D possibly corresponds to TRBD2 (7 bases). The source is a young man who had recovered from COVID-19. CDR3 DNA sequence: TGTGCCACCAAGGGGGGGGCGATCGGGGCCTACGAGCAGTACTTC. This sequence encodes CATKGGAIGAYEQYF. The variable domain in full, completed from reference TRBV28 and TRBJ2-7, reads DVKVTQSSRYLVKRTGEKVFLECVQDMDHENMFWYRQDPGLGLRLIYFSYDVKMKEKGDIPEGYSVSREKKERFSLILESASTNQTSMYLCATKGGAIGAYEQYFGPGTRLTVT.